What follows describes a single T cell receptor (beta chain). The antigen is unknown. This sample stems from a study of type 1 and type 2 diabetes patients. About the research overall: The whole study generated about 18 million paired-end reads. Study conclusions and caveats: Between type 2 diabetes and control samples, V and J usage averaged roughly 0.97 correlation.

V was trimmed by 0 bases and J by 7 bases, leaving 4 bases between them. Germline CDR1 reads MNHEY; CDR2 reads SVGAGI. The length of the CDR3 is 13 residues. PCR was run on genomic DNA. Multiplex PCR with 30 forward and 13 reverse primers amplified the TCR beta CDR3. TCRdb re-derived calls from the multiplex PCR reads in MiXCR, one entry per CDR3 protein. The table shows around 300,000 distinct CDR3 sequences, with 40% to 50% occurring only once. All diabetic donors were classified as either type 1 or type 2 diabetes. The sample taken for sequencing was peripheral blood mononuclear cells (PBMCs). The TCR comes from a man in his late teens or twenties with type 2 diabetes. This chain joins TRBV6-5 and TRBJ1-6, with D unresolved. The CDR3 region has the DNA TGTGCCAGCAGTTACTCGTGGAATTCACCCCTCCACTTT. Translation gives CASSYSWNSPLHF.